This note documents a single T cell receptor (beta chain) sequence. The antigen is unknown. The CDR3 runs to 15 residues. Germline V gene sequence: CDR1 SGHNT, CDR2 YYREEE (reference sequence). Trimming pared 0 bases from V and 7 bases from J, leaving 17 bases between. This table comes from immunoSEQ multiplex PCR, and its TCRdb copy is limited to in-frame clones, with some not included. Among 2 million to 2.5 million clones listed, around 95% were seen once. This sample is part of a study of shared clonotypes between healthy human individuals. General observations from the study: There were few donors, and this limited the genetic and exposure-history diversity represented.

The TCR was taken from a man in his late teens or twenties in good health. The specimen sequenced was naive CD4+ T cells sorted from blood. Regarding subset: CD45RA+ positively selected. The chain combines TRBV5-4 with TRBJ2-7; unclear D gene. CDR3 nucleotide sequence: TGTGCCAGCAGCTTGGCCGGGTCGGCGGAGAGTGAGCAGTACTTC. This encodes CASSLAGSAESEQYF.